The clone carrying this T cell receptor (beta chain) came up a few times. Its antigen is not identified. The sample belongs to a study of CD8+CD57+ T cells in acquired aplastic anemia. Study at large: DNA from sorted CD4+ and CD8+ cells averaged roughly 3.4 ug.

Whoever was chosen for sequencing had shown CD8+CD57+ cell expansion by flow cytometry. Diagnosis of severe acquired aplastic anemia applied to all patients. The template for TCR beta VDJ and CDR3 sequence profiling was genomic DNA. TCRdb called the reads again in MiXCR, with one record for every CDR3 protein. The sample shows 200,000 to 250,000 distinct CDR3 sequences, over 40% of them seen only once. General study results and limits: The same twenty-nine CD8+ CDR3 sequences occurred in patients and in controls.

The CDR3 has 14 amino acids. Germline V CDR1 and CDR2: SGDLS, YYNGEE. Germline trimming cut 4 bases from V and 10 bases from J; bases unmatched to any gene: 6. V usage is TRBV9 and J usage is TRBJ1-6; 9 nucleotides match TRBD1. Input material: sorted CD4+, CD8+, or CD8+CD57+ T cells (not recorded which) from PBMCs. The receptor comes from a human donor with aplastic anemia. The CDR3 is CASSQGQGDSPLHF. The CDR3, as DNA: TGTGCCAGCAGCCAGGGACAGGGCGACTCACCCCTCCACTTT.